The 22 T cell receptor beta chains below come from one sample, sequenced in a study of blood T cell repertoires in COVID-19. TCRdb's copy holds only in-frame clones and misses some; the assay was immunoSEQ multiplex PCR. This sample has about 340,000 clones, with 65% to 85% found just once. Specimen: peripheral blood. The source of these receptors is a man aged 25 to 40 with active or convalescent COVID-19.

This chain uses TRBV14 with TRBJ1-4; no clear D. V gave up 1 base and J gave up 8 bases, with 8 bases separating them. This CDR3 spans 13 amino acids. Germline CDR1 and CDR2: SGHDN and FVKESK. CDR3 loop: CASSQVLREKLFF. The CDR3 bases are TGTGCCAGCAGCCAAGTTTTGCGGGAAAAACTGTTTTTT. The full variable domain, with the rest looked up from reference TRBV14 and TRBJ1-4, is EAGVTQFPSHSVIEKGQTVTLRCDPISGHDNLYWYRRVMGKEIKFLLHFVKESKQDESGMPNNRFLAERTGGTYSTLKVQPAELEDSGVYFCASSQVLREKLFFGSGTQLSVL.

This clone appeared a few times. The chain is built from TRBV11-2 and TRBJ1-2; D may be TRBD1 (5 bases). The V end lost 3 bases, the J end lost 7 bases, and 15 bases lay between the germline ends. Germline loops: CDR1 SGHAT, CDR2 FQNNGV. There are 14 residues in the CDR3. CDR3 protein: CASSFSLGDSGYTF. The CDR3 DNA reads TGTGCCAGCAGCTTTTCGTTAGGGGACTCTGGCTACACCTTC.

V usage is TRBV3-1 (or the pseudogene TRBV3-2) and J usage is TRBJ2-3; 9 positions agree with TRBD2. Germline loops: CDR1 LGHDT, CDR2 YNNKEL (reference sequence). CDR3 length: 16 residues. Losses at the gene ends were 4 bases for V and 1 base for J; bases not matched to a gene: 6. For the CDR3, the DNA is TGTGCCAGCAGCCTTGTTGGCGGGGGGGGCACAGATACGCAGTATTTT. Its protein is CASSLVGGGGTDTQYF.

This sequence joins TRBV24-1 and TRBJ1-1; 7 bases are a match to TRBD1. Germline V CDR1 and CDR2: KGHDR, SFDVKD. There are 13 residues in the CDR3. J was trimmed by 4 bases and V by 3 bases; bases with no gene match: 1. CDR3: CATSDHRGTEAFF. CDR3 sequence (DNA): TGTGCCACCAGTGATCACAGGGGCACTGAAGCTTTCTTT.

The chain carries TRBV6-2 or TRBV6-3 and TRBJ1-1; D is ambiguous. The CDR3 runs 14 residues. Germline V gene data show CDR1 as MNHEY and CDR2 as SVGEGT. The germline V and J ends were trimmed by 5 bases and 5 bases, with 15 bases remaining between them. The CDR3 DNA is TGTGCCAGCAGTATACCGGGAGGGCGGACTGAAGCTTTCTTT. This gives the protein CASSIPGGRTEAFF.

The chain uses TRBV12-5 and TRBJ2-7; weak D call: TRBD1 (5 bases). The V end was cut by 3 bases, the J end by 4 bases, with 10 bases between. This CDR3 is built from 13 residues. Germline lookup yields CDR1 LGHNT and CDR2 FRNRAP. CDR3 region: CASGLGQEYEQYF. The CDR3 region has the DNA TGTGCTAGTGGTTTAGGACAAGAGTACGAGCAGTACTTC.

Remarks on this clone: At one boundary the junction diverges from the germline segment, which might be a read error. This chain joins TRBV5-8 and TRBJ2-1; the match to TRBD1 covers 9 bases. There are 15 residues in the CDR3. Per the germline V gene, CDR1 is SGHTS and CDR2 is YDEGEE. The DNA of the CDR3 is TGTGCCAGCAGCTTGTATCGGGACAGGGAAAATGGGCAGTTCTTC. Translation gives CASSLYRDRENGQFF.

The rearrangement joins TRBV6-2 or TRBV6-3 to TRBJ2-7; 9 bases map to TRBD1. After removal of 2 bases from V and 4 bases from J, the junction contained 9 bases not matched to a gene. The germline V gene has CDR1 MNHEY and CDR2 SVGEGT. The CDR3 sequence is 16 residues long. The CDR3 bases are TGTGCCAGCAGTTACCCCCCCTACAGGGGGCGGTACGAGCAGTACTTC. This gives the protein CASSYPPYRGRYEQYF.

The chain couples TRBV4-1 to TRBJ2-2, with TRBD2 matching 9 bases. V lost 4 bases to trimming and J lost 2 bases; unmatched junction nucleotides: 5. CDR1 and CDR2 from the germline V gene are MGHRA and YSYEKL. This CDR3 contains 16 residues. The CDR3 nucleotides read TGCGCCAGCAGCCGCGGTAGCGGGAGAAACACCGGGGAGCTGTTTTTT. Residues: CASSRGSGRNTGELFF.

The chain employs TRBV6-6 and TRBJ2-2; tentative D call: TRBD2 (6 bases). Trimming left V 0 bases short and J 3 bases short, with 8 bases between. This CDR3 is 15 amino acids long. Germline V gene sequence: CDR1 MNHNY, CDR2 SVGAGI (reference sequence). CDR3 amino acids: CASSYSREDTGELFF. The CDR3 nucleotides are TGTGCCAGCAGTTACTCGAGGGAGGACACCGGGGAGCTGTTTTTT.

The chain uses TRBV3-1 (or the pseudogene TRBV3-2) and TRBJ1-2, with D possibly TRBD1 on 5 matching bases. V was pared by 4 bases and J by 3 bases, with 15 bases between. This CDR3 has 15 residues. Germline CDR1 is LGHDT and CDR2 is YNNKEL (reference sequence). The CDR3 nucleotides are TGTGCCAGCAGCCCCCGGGACGGGGGGGACTATGGCTACACCTTC. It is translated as CASSPRDGGDYGYTF.

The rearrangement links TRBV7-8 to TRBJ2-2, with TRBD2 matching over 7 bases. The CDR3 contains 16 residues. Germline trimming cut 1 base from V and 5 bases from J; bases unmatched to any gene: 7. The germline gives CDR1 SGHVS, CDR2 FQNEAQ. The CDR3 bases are TGTGCCAGCAGCTTAGGGAGAGGGAGGGGTACCGGGGAGCTGTTTTTT. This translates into CASSLGRGRGTGELFF.

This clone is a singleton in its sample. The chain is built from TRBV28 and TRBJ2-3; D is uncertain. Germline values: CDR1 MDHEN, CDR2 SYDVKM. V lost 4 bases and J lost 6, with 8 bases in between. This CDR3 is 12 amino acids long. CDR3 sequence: CASSSSLDTQYF. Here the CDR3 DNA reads TGTGCCAGCAGTTCGTCTCTTGATACGCAGTATTTT. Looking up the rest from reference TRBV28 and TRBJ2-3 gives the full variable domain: DVKVTQSSRYLVKRTGEKVFLECVQDMDHENMFWYRQDPGLGLRLIYFSYDVKMKEKGDIPEGYSVSREKKERFSLILESASTNQTSMYLCASSSSLDTQYFGPGTRLTVL.

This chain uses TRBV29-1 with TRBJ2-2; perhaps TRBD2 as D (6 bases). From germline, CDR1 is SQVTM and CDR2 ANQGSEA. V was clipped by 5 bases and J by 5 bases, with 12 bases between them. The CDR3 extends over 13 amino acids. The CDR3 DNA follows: TGCAGCGTTTCCTTGGAGGGGACCGGGGAGCTGTTTTTT. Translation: CSVSLEGTGELFF.

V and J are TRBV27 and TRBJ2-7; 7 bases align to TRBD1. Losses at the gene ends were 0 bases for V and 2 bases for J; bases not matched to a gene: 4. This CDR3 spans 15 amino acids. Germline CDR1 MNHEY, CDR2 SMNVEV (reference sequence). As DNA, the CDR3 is TGTGCCAGCAGTTTATCGACAGGGACGGCCTACGAGCAGTACTTC. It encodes CASSLSTGTAYEQYF.

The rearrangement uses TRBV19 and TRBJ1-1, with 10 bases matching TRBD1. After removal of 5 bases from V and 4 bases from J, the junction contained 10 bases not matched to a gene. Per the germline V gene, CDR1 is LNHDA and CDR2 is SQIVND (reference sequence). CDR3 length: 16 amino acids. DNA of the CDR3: TGTGCCAGTAGTCCAGGGGGAGGACAGGGGGGCACTGAAGCTTTCTTT. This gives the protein CASSPGGGQGGTEAFF.

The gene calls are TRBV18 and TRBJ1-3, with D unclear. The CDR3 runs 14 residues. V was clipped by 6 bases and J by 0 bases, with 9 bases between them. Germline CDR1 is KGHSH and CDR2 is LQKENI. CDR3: CASSQDFSGNTIYF. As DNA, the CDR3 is TGTGCCAGCTCCCAGGACTTCTCTGGAAACACCATATATTTT.

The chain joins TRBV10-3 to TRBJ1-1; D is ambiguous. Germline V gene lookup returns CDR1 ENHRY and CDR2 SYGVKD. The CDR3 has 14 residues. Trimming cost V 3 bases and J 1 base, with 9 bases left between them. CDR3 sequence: CAISDRGANTEAFF. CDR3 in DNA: TGTGCCATCAGTGATCGCGGCGCGAACACTGAAGCTTTCTTT.

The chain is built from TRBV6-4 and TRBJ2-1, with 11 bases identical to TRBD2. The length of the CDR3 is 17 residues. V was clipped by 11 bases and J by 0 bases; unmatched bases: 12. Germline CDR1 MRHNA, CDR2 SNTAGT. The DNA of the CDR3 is TGTGCCCCTCCGGTACTAGCGGGGGCGAGCTCCTACAATGAGCAGTTCTTC. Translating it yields CAPPVLAGASSYNEQFF.

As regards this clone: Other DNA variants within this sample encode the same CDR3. In DNA form, the CDR3 reads TGCGCCAGCAGCCAAAGCGGGGTTGGTGAAAAACTGTTTTTT. This translates into CASSQSGVGEKLFF. The rearrangement uses TRBV4-3 and TRBJ1-4; D remains ambiguous. With 2 bases removed from V and 7 bases from J, the gap between germline ends came to 11 bases. Germline CDR1 reads LGHNA; CDR2 reads YSLEER. CDR3 size: 14 residues.

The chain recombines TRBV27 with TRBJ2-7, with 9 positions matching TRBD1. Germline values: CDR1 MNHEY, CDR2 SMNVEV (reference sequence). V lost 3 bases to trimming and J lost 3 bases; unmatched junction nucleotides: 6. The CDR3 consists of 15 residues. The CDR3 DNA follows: TGTGCCAGCAGTTTCCCGGGACAGGGTGTCTACGAGCAGTACTTC. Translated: CASSFPGQGVYEQYF.

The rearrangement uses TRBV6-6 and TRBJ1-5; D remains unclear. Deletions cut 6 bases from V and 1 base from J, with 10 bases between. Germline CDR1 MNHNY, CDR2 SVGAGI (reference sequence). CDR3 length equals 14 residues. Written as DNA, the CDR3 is TGTGCCAGCAGCCCCCGGCGGAGCAATCAGCCCCAGCATTTT. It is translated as CASSPRRSNQPQHF.